The TCR beta chain under discussion was sequenced for a study of tumor-infiltrating lymphocytes in localized non-small cell lung cancer. Study overall: Patients included smokers and never-smokers with various histologies, some sampled after neoadjuvant chemotherapy. Overall study results and limits: No T-cell fraction difference was seen between IM1 and IM2 tumors. Not all patients were TCR sequenced, owing to tissue quantity.

Profiled with immunoSEQ multiplex PCR; TCRdb holds only in-frame clones, not every one. The table includes 11,000 to 15,000 clones, roughly 76% detected once. Comment on this clone: Its matching antigen is unknown.

The sequence came from a human donor with non-small cell lung cancer. The sequenced material came from lung tumor tissue.

For the CDR3, the DNA is TGTGCCTGGAGTGAGGGGGGAAATAGCAATCAGCCCCAGCATTTT. This encodes CAWSEGGNSNQPQHF. The chain employs TRBV30 and TRBJ1-5; the D gene is possibly TRBD1 (6 bases). Looked up from germline, CDR1 is GTSNPN and CDR2 is SVGIG (reference sequence). V was shortened by 1 base and J by 0 bases, with 10 bases between the two germline ends. This CDR3 contains 15 residues.